This T cell receptor beta chain was sequenced for a study of T cells after yellow fever vaccination. Study in general: In the case of low-cell-number fractions, SMART-Seq v4 Ultra Low Input was used for preparation.

This clonotype showed up just a few times. Its matching antigen is unknown. TCR cDNA, made by 5'RACE template switching, carried an added universal primer site and UMIs. TCRdb re-called the 5' RACE reads through MiXCR, storing one row per CDR3 protein. The table has approximately 510,000 distinct CDR3 sequences, 21% seen once. V lost 3 bases to trimming and J lost 8 bases, with 17 bases between them. Germline V gene lookup returns CDR1 SNHLY and CDR2 FYNNEI. This CDR3 spans 15 amino acids. Study findings and constraints: Post-booster reappearance was seen for most primary-vaccination clones (about 95% CD4, 85% to 90% CD8). Just a small share of clonotypes turned up in the CD4 compartment as well as the CD8 compartment.

V and J are TRBV2 and TRBJ2-1, with D perhaps TRBD1 (5 bases). The starting material was PBMCs, obtained more than 20 days after the first yellow fever vaccination. The receptor was isolated from a man between 18 and 35 years old who received the YFV17D yellow fever vaccine. CDR3 in amino acids: CASSEGLVGGHEQFF. The CDR3 bases are TGTGCCAGCAGTGAGGGGCTAGTAGGTGGTCATGAGCAGTTCTTC.